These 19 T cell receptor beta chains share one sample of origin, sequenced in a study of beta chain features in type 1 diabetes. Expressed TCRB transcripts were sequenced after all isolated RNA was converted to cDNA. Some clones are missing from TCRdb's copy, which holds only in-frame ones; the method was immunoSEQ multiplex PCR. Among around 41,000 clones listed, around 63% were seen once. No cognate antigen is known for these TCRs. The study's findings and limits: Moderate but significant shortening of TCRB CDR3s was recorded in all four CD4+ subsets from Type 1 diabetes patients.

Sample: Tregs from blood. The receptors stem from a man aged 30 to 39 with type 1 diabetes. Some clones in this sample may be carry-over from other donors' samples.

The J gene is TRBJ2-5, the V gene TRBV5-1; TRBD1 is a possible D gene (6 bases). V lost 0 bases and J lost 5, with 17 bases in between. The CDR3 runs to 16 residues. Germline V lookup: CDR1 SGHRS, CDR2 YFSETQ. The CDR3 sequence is CASSLGPLRGVETQYF. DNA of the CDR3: TGCGCCAGCAGCTTGGGTCCGCTCAGGGGTGTGGAGACCCAGTACTTC.

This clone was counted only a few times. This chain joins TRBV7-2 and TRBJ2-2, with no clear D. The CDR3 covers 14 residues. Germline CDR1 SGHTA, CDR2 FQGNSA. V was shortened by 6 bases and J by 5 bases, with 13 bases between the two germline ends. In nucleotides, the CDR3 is TGTGCCAGCAGTGTCAATCCGGTTACCGGGGAGCTGTTTTTT. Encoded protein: CASSVNPVTGELFF.

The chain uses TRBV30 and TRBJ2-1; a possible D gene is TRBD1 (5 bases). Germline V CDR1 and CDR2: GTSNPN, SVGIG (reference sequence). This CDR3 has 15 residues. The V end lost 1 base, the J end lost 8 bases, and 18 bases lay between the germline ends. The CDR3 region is CAWSGFGQGIYEQFF. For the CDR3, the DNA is TGTGCCTGGAGTGGGTTCGGGCAGGGAATCTATGAGCAGTTCTTC.

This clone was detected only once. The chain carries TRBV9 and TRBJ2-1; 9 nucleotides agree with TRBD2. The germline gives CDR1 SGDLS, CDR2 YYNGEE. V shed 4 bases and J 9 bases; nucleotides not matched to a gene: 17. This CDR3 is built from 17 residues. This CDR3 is CASSPRWAGGPRAEQFF. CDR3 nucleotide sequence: TGTGCCAGCAGCCCCCGTTGGGCGGGGGGGCCGCGGGCTGAGCAGTTCTTC.

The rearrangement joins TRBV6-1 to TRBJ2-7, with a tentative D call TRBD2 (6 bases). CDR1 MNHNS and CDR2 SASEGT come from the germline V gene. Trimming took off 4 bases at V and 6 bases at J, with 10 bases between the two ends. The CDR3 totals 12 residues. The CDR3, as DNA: TGTGCCAGCAGTGTCGGGGGAGGCGAGCAGTACTTC. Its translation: CASSVGGGEQYF.

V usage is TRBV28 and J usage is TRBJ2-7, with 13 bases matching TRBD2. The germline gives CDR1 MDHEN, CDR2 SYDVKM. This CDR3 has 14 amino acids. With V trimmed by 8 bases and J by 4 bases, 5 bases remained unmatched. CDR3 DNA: TGTGCCAGCTCCCGGACTAGCGGGAGTTACGAGCAGTACTTC. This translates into CASSRTSGSYEQYF.

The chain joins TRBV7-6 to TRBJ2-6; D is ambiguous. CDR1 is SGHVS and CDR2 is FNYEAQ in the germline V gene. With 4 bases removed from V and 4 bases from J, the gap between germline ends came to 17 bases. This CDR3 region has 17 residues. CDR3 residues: CASSSNVPRFGANVLTF. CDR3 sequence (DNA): TGTGCCAGCAGCTCCAACGTTCCGCGCTTCGGGGCCAACGTCCTGACTTTC.

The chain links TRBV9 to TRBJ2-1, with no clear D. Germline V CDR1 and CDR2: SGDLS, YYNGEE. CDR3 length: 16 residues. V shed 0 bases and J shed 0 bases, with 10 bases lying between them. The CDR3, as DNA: TGTGCCAGCAGCGTAGAAGCACTAAGCTCCTACAATGAGCAGTTCTTC. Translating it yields CASSVEALSSYNEQFF. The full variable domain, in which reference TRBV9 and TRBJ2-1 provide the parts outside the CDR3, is DSGVTQTPKHLITATGQRVTLRCSPRSGDLSVYWYQQSLDQGLQFLIQYYNGEERAKGNILERFSAQQFPDLHSELNLSSLELGDSALYFCASSVEALSSYNEQFFGPGTRLTVL.

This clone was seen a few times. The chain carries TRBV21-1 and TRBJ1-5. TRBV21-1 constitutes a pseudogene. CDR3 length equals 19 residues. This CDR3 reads CASSKALCREHWRVQPQHF. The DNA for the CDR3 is TGTGCCAGCAGCAAAGCCCTCTGCCGGGAGCACTGGAGGGTCCAGCCCCAGCATTTT.

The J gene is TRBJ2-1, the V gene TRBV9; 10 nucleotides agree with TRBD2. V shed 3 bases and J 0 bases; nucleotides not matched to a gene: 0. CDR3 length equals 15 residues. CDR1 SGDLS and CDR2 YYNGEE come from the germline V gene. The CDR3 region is CASSGTSGSYNEQFF. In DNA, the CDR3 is TGTGCCAGCAGCGGGACTAGCGGCTCCTACAATGAGCAGTTCTTC. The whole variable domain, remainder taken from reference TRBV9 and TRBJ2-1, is DSGVTQTPKHLITATGQRVTLRCSPRSGDLSVYWYQQSLDQGLQFLIQYYNGEERAKGNILERFSAQQFPDLHSELNLSSLELGDSALYFCASSGTSGSYNEQFFGPGTRLTVL.

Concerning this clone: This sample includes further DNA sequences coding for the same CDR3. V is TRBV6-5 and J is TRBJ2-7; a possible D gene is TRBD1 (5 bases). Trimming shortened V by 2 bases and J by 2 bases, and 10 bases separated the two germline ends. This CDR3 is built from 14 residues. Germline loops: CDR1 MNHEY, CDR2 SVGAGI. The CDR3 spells CASSYGQGAYEQYF. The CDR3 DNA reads TGTGCCAGCAGTTACGGACAAGGGGCCTACGAGCAGTACTTC.

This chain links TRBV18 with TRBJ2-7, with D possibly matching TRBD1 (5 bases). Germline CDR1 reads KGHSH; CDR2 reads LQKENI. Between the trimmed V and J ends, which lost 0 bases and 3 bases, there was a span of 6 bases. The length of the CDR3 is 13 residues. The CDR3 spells CASSPPGLYEQYF. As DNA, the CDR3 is TGTGCCAGCTCACCACCGGGGCTCTACGAGCAGTACTTC.

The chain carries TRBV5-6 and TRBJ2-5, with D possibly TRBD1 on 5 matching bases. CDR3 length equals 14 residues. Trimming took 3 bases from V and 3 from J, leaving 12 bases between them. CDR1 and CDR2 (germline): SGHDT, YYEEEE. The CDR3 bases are TGTGCCAGCAGCTACCTGGGGCTTGAAGAGACCCAGTACTTC. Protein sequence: CASSYLGLEETQYF. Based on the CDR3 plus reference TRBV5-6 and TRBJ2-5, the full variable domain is DAGVTQSPTHLIKTRGQQVTLRCSPKSGHDTVSWYQQALGQGPQFIFQYYEEEERQRGNFPDRFSGHQFPNYSSELNVNALLLGDSALYLCASSYLGLEETQYFGPGTRLLVL.

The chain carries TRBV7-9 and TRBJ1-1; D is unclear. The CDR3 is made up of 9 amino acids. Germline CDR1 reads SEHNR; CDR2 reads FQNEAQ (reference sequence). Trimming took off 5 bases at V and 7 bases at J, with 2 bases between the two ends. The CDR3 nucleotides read TGTGCCAGCAGCCGTGAAGCTTTCTTT. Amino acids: CASSREAFF.

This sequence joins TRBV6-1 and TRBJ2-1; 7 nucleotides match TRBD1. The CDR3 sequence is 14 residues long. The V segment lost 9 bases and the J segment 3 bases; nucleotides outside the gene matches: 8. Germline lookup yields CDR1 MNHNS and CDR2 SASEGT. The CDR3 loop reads CASHRTGYYNEQFF. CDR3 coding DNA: TGTGCCAGTCATCGGACAGGCTACTACAATGAGCAGTTCTTC.

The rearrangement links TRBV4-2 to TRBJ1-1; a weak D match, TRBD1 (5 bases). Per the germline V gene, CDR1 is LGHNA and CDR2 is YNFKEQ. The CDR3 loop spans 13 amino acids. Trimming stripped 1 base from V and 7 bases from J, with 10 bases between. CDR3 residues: CASSQVGLGEAFF. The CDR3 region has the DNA TGTGCCAGCAGCCAAGTGGGGCTCGGTGAAGCTTTCTTT.

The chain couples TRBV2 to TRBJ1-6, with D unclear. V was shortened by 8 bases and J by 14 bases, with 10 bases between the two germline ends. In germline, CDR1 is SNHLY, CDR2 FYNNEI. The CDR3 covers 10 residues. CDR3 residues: CASSLEALHF. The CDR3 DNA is TGTGCCAGCTCCCTGGAGGCCCTCCACTTT.

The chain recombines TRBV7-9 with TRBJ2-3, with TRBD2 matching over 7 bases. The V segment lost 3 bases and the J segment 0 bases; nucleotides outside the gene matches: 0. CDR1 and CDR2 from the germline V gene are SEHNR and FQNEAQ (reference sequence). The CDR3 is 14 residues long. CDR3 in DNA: TGTGCCAGCAGCTTCGGGGGGAGCACAGATACGCAGTATTTT. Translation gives CASSFGGSTDTQYF.

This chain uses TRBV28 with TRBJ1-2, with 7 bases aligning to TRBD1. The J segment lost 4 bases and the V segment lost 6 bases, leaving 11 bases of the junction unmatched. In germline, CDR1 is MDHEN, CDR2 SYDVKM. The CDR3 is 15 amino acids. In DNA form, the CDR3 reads TGTGCCAGCAGCTCCCCCGGGACAGACTTCTATGGCTACACCTTC. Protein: CASSSPGTDFYGYTF.